This T cell receptor (beta chain) was sequenced in a study of Ad26.COV2.S vaccination and SARS-CoV-2 variants. Clones were read by immunoSEQ multiplex PCR, and TCRdb kept only the in-frame ones, dropping some. The sample has some 410,000 clones; about nine tenths are singletons. Noted treatment: some 20 received Ad26.COV2.S at low or high dose, single or two shots; about 5 received placebo; per-sample allocation not given. Samples analyzed were those drawn on day 63 after the first vaccine or placebo injection. An adult aged 18-55 years in Boston served as the donor. This vaccine is an Ad26 vector that expresses the Wuhan-strain SARS-CoV-2 spike. This clone was counted once. Antigen: not known. CDR1 SGHTA and CDR2 FQGNSA come from the germline V gene. V gave up 2 bases and J gave up 2 bases, with 9 bases separating them. The CDR3 is made up of 14 amino acids. Points from the study as a whole: Compared with placebo recipients, vaccine recipients had higher spike-specific TCR breadth. Spike-specific CD8+ and CD4+ T cell responses reportedly showed substantial breadth after vaccination.

The gene calls are TRBV7-2 and TRBJ2-5; D possibly matches TRBD1 or TRBD2 (5 bases each). The sequence was collected from a person between 18 and 60 years old who received the Ad26.COV2.S COVID-19 vaccine or a placebo. The input for sequencing was peripheral blood, taken in a trial of Ad26.COV2.S vaccine versus placebo. The CDR3 reads CASSLWGLQETQYF. As DNA, the CDR3 is TGTGCCAGCAGCTTATGGGGGTTACAAGAGACCCAGTACTTC.